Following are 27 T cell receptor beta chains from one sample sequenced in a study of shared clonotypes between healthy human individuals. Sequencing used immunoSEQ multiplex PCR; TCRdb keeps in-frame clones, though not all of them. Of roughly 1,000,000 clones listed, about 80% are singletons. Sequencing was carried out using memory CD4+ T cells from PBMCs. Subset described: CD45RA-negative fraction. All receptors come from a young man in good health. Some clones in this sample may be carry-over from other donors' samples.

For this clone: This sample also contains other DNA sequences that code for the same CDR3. The CDR3 sequence is CASSQGDTQYF. Here the CDR3 DNA reads TGTGCCAGCAGCCAGGGGGATACGCAGTATTTT. V is TRBV7-3 and J is TRBJ2-3; a possible D gene is TRBD1 (6 bases). Germline CDR1 is SGHTA and CDR2 is FQGTGA. Trimming left V 5 bases short and J 6 bases short, with 6 bases between. The CDR3 contains 11 residues.

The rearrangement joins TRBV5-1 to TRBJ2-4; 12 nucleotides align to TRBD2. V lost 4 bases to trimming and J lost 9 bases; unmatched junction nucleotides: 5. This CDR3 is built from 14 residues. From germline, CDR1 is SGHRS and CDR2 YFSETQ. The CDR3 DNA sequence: TGCGCCAGCAGCCCGGGACTAGCGGGTAGCATTCAGTACTTC. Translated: CASSPGLAGSIQYF.

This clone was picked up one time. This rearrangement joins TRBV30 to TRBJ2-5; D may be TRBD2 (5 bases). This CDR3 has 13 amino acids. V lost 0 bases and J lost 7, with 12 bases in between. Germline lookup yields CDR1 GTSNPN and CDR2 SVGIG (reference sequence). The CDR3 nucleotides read TGTGCCTGGAGTGTACTAGTGTCTGGGACCCAGTACTTC. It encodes CAWSVLVSGTQYF.

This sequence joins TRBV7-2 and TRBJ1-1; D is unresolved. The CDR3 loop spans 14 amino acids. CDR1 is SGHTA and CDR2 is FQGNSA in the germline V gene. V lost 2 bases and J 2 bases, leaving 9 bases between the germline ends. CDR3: CASSLRRTNTEAFF. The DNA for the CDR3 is TGTGCCAGCAGCTTACGCCGTACTAACACTGAAGCTTTCTTT.

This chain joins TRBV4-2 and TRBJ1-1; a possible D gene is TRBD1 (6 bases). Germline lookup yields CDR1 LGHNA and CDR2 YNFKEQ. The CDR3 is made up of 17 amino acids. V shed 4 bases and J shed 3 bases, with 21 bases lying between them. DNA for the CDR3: TGTGCCAGCAGCCGACTATGGGGGGCCACAGTGGACACTGAAGCTTTCTTT. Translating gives CASSRLWGATVDTEAFF.

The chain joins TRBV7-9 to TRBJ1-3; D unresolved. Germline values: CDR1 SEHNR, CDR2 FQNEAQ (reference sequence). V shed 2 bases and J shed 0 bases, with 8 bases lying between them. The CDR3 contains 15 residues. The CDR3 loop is CASSLFPNSGNTIYF. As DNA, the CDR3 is TGTGCCAGCAGCTTATTCCCCAACTCTGGAAACACCATATATTTT.

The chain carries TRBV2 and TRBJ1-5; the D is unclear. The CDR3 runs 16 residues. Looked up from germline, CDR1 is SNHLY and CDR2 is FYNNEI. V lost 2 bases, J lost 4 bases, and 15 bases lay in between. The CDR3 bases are TGTGCCAGCAGTGAAAGCCCCATAGCGTTGAATCAGCCCCAGCATTTT. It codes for CASSESPIALNQPQHF.

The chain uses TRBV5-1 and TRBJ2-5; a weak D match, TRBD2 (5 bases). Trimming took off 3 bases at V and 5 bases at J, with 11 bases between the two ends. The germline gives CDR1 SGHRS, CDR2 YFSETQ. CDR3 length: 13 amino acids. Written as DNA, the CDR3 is TGCGCCAGCAGCTGGACTCCCGAGGAGACCCAGTACTTC. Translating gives CASSWTPEETQYF.

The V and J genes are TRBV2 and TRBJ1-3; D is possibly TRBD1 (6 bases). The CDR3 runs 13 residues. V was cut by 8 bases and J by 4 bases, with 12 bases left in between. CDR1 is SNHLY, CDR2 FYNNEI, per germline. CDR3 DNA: TGTGCCAGCCAACAGGGATCCGGAAACACCATATATTTT. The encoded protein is CASQQGSGNTIYF. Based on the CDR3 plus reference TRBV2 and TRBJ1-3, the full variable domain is EPEVTQTPSHQVTQMGQEVILRCVPISNHLYFYWYRQILGQKVEFLVSFYNNEISEKSEIFDDQFSVERPDGSNFTLKIRSTKLEDSAMYFCASQQGSGNTIYFGEGSWLTVV.

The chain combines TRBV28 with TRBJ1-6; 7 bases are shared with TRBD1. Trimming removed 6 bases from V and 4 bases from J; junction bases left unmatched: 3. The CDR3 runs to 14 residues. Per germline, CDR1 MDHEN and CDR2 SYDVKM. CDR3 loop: CASRPGQYNSPLHF. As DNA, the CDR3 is TGTGCCAGCAGGCCGGGACAGTATAATTCACCCCTCCACTTT.

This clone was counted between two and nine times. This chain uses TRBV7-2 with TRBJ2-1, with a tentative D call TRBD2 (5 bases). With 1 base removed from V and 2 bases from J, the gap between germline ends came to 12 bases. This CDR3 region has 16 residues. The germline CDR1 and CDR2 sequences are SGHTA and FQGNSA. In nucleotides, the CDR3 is TGTGCCAGCAGCTTAGAATCTGCGGGTACCTACAATGAGCAGTTCTTC. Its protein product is CASSLESAGTYNEQFF. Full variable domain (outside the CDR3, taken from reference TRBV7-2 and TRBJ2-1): GAGVSQSPSNKVTEKGKDVELRCDPISGHTALYWYRQSLGQGLEFLIYFQGNSAPDKSGLPSDRFSAERTGGSVSTLTIQRTQQEDSAVYLCASSLESAGTYNEQFFGPGTRLTVL.

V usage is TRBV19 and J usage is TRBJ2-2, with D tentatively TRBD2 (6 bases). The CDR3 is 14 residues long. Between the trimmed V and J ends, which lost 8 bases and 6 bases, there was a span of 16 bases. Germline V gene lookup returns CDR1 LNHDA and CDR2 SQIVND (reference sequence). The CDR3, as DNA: TGTGCCAGTTTTGCGGGCTGGGGGGCCGGGGAGCTGTTTTTT. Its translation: CASFAGWGAGELFF. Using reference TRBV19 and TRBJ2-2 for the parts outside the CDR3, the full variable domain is DGGITQSPKYLFRKEGQNVTLSCEQNLNHDAMYWYRQDPGQGLRLIYYSQIVNDFQKGDIAEGYSVSREKKESFPLTVTSAQKNPTAFYLCASFAGWGAGELFFGEGSRLTVL.

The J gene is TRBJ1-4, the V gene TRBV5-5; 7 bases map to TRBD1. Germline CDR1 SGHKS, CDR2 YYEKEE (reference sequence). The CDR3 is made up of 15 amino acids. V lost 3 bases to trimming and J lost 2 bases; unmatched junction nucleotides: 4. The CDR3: CASSSLQGTNEKLFF. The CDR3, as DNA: TGTGCCAGCAGCTCTCTACAGGGGACTAATGAAAAACTGTTTTTT.

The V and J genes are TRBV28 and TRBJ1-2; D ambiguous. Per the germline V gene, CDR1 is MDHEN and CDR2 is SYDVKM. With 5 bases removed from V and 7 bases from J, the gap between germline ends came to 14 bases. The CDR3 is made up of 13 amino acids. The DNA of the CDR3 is TGTGCCAGCAGTGAACCGGAGGAGGTTGGCTACACCTTC. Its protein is CASSEPEEVGYTF.

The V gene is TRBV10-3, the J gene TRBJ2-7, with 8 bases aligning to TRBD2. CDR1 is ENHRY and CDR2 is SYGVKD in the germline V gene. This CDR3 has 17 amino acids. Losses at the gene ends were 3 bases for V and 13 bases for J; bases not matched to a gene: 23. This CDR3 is CAISEIGQGKVAGKSYF. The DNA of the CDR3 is TGTGCCATCAGTGAAATAGGGCAGGGGAAGGTAGCGGGAAAATCTTACTTC.

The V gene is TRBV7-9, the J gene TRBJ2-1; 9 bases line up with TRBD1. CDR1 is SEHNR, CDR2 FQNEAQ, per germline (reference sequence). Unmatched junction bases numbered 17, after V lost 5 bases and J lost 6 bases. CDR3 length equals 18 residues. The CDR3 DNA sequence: TGTGCCAGCAGCCGCACCAACGGGGGGACAGGGCTTCGCAATGAGCAGTTCTTC. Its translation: CASSRTNGGTGLRNEQFF. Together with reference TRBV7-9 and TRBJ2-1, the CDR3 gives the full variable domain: DTGVSQNPRHKITKRGQNVTFRCDPISEHNRLYWYRQTLGQGPEFLTYFQNEAQLEKSRLLSDRFSAERPKGSFSTLEIQRTEQGDSAMYLCASSRTNGGTGLRNEQFFGPGTRLTVL.

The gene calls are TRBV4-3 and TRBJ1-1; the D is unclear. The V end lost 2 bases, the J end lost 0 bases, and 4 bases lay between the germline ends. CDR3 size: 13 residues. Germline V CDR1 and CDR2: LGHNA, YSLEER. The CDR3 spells CASSQRMNTEAFF. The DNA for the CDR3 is TGCGCCAGCAGCCAAAGAATGAACACTGAAGCTTTCTTT.

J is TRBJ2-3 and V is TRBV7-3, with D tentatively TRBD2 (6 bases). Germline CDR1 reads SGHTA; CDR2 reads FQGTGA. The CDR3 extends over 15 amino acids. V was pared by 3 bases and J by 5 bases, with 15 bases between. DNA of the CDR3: TGTGCCAGCAGCTTCAGCGCCCTCGGGGGAGATACGCAGTATTTT. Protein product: CASSFSALGGDTQYF.

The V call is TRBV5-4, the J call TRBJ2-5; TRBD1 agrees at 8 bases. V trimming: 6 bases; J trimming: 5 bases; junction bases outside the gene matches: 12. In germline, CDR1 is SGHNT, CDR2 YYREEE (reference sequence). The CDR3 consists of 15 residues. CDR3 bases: TGTGCCAGCAAAGAGAACAGGGGGGAGTGGGAGACCCAGTACTTC. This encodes CASKENRGEWETQYF.

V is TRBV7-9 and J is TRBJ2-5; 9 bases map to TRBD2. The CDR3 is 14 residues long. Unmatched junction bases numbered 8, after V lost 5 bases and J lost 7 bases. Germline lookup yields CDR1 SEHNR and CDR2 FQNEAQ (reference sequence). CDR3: CASSLRTSEGTQYF. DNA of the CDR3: TGTGCCAGCAGCCTCAGGACTAGCGAGGGGACCCAGTACTTC.

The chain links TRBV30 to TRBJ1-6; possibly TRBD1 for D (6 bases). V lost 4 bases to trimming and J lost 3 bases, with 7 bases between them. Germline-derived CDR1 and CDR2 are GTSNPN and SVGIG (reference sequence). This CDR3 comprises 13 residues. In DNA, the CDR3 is TGTGCCTGGACGGACAGCTATAATTCACCCCTCCACTTT. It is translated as CAWTDSYNSPLHF. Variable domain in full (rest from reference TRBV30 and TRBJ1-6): SQTIHQWPATLVQPVGSPLSLECTVEGTSNPNLYWYRQAAGRGLQLLFYSVGIGQISSEVPQNLSASRPQDRQFILSSKKLLLSDSGFYLCAWTDSYNSPLHFGNGTRLTVT.

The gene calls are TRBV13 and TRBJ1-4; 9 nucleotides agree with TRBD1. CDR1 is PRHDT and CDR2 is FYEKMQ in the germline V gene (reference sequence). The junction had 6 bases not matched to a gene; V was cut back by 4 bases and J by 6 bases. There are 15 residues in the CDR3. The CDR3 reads CASSSRDRVDEKLFF. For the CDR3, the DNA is TGTGCCAGCAGCTCCAGGGACAGGGTCGATGAAAAACTGTTTTTT.

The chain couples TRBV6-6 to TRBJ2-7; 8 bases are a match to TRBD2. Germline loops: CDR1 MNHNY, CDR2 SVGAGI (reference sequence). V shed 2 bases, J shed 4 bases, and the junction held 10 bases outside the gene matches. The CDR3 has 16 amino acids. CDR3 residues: CASSYGLSSGIYEQYF. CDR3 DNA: TGTGCCAGCAGTTACGGCCTTAGTAGCGGGATATACGAGCAGTACTTC.

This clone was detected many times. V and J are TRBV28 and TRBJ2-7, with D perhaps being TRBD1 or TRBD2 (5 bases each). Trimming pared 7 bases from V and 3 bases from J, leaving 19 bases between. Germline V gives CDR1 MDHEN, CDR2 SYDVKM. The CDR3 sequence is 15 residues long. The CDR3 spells CASTRTGTLIYEQYF. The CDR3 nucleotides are TGTGCCAGCACTAGAACCGGGACCCTCATCTACGAGCAGTACTTC.

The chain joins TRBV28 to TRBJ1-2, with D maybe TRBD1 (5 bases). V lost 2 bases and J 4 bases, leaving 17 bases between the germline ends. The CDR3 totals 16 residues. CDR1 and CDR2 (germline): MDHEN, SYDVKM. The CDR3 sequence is CASSLLPLTGTYGYTF. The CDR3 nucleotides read TGTGCCAGCAGTTTACTTCCCCTTACAGGCACCTATGGCTACACCTTC.

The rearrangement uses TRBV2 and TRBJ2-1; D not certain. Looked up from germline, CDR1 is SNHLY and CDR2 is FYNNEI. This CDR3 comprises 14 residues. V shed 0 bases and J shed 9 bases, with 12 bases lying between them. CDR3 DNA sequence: TGTGCCAGCAGTGAAGCGGATAGGGCCACTGAGCAGTTCTTC. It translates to CASSEADRATEQFF.

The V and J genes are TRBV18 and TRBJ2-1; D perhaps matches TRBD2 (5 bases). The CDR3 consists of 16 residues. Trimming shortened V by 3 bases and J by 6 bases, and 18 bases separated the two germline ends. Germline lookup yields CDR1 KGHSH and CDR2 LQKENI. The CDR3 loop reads CASSPAIMTTGNEQFF. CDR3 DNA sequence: TGTGCCAGCTCACCCGCAATAATGACTACGGGCAATGAGCAGTTCTTC.